The rows below give T cell receptor beta chains drawn from one sample of a study of T cell responses to AZD1222 COVID-19 vaccine. Profiling relied on immunoSEQ multiplex PCR, and the TCRdb table lists in-frame clones only, not all of them. This table holds approximately 150,000 clones, 89% found once. The sample consisted of peripheral blood, taken 28 days after the second AZD1222 dose. The receptors were sampled from an adult who received the AZD1222 COVID-19 vaccine. CDR3s include the opening cysteine and the closing phenylalanine or tryptophan. Size tells how often a clone was seen (once, few, many) or the class of an expanded clone, and some rows leave it out.

v_call clone_size cdr3_aa
TRBV7-9 - CASSLSSGNEQFF
TRBV7-9 - CASSRVAGGTDTQYF
TRBV2 - CASSALPDHYSNQPQHF
TRBV7-6 once CASSSSSGPLLGDNEQFF
TRBV24-1 - CATSDPPGTSGRTSNEQFF
TRBV11-1 - CASSLGSSYNSPLHF
TRBV28 - CASRTGFGYTF
TRBV7-9 - CASSLVIHEQYF
TRBV4-3 - CASSQVEGANPGNTIYF
TRBV19 - CASSINRDYEQYF
TRBV6-1 - CASSESNYQPQHF
TRBV7-9 - CASSSTLTDQETQYF
TRBV7-9 - CASSLTYEQYF
TRBV27 - CASSLKGSQPQHF
TRBV28 - CASAPPGGSPYEQYF
TRBV5-1 - CASSLGLAGVSSYNEQFF
TRBV4-3 - CASSQDGNRGLSTEAFF
TRBV29-1 - CSVVSGQTGELFF
TRBV4-1 - CASSQRAFGMGTEAFF
TRBV7-9 - CASSLAPGQGTPKGEKLFF
TRBV5-8 - CASSPLQGSNQPQHF
TRBV2 - CASSLSIQYF
TRBV25-1 - CASSDRVGNTIYF
TRBV9 - CASSPGETYEQYF
TRBV7-8 - CASSRGGGLDQPQHF
TRBV4-1 - CASRQGIAGGTEAFF
TRBV7-9 - CASSFNTGIQGANEQYF
TRBV5-4 - CASSLDRGLHQPQHF
TRBV29-1 - CSVATGQETQYF
TRBV15 - CATSRAGNRGNQPQHF
TRBV28 - CASSLSYPGPHGVGSNYGYTF
TRBV11-3 - CASSSPPELSTDTQYF
TRBV18 - CASSPLGWSPPASYNEQFF
TRBV19 - CASSQDLAGLSNEQFF
TRBV7-9 - CASSLRTVNTGELFF
TRBV4-1 once CASSQDRQGIRMNTEAFF
TRBV27 - CASSLSWGLATVGAQYF
TRBV7-2 - CASSLKDRGYMNTEAFF
TRBV6-5 - CASSPQGDYEQYF
TRBV27 - CASTTGSFYNEQFF
TRBV18 - CASSPLQGAEGYTF